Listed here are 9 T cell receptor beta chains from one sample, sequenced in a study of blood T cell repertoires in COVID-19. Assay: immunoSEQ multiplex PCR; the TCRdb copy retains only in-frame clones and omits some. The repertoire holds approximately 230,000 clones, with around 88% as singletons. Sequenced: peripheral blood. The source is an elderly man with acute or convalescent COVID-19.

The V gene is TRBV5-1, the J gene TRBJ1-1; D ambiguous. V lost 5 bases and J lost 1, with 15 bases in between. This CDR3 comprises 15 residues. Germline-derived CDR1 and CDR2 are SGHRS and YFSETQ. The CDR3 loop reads CASRLLYGANTEAFF. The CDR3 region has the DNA TGCGCCAGCAGGTTGTTGTACGGAGCGAACACTGAAGCTTTCTTT.

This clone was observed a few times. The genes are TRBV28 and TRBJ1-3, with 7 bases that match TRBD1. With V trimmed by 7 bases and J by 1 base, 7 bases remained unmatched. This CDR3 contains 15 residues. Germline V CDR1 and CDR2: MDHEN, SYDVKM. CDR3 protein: CASTPGGTSGNTIYF. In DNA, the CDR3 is TGTGCCAGCACCCCAGGGGGGACTTCTGGAAACACCATATATTTT.

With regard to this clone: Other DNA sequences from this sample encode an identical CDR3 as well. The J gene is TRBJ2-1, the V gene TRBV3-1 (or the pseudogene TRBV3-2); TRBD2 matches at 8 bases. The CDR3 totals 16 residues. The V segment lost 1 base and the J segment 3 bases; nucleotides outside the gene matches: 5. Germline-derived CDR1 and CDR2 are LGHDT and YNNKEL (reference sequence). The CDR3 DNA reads TGTGCCAGCAGCCAAGGATTGGCGGGGGGCTACAATGAGCAGTTCTTC. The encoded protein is CASSQGLAGGYNEQFF.

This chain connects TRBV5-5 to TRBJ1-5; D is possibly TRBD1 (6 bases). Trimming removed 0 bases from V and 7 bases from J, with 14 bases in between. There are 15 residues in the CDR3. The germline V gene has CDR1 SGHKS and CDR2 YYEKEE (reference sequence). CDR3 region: CASSLGTGPGQPQHF. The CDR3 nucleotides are TGTGCCAGCAGCTTGGGAACAGGGCCGGGACAGCCCCAGCATTTT. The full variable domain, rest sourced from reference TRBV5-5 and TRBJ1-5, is DAGVTQSPTHLIKTRGQQVTLRCSPISGHKSVSWYQQVLGQGPQFIFQYYEKEERGRGNFPDRFSARQFPNYSSELNVNALLLGDSALYLCASSLGTGPGQPQHFGDGTRLSIL.

The CDR3 coding sequence is TGTGCCAGCAGCCGAACAGGGCGCACTGAAGCTTTCTTT. This encodes CASSRTGRTEAFF. This chain joins TRBV14 and TRBJ1-1, with D maybe TRBD1 (6 bases). Germline V gene sequence: CDR1 SGHDN, CDR2 FVKESK. V was cut by 4 bases and J by 4 bases, with 10 bases left in between. The CDR3 length is 13 residues.

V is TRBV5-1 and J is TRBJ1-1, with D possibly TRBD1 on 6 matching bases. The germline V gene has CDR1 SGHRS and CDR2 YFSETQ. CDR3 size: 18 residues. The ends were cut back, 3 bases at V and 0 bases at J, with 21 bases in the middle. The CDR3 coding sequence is TGCGCCAGCAGCTGGGCGGGCTCGGGGGGCGCGGTGAACACTGAAGCTTTCTTT. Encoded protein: CASSWAGSGGAVNTEAFF.

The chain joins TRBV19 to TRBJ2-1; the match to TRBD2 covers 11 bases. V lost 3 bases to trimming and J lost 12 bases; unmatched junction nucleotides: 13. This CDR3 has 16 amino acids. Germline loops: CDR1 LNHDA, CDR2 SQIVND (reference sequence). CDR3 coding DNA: TGTGCCAGTAGTATTGAAGTCCCTAGCGGGAGGTTGGGGCAGTTCTTC. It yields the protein CASSIEVPSGRLGQFF.

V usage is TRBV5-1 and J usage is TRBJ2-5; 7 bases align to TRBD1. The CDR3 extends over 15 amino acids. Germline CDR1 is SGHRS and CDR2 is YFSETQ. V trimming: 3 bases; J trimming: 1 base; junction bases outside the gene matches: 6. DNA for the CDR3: TGCGCCAGCAGCTCCCAGACAGGGACCCAAGAGACCCAGTACTTC. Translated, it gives CASSSQTGTQETQYF.

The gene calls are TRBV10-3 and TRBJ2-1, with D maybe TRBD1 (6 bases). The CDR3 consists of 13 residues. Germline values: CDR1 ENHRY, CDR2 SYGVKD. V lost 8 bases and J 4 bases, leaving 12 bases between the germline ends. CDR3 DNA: TGTGCCATCGGGAACAGGGTATACAATGAGCAGTTCTTC. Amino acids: CAIGNRVYNEQFF.